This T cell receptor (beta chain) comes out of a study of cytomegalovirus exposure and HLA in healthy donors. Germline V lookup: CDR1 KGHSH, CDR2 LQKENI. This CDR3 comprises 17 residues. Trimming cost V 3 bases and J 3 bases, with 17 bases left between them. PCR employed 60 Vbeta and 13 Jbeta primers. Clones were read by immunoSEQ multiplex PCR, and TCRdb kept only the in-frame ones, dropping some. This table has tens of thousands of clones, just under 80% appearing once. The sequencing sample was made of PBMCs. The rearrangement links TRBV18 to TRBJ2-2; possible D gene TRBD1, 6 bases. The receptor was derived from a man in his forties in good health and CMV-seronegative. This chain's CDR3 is CASSPRIRTAYTGELFF. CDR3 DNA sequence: TGTGCCAGCTCACCGAGGATTAGGACAGCATACACCGGGGAGCTGTTTTTT.